The 9 T cell receptor beta chains reported below all come from one sample, sequenced in a study of blood T cell repertoires in COVID-19. The repertoire was sequenced with immunoSEQ multiplex PCR; TCRdb's copy has only in-frame clones and lacks some. The table records about 110,000 clones, roughly 88% of them present only once. The sample consisted of peripheral blood. These receptor sequences come from a woman aged 70-85 years with acute or convalescent COVID-19.

The chain employs TRBV6-1 and TRBJ2-1; possible D gene TRBD2, 5 bases. Trimming took 2 bases from V and 9 from J, leaving 11 bases between them. The germline gives CDR1 MNHNS, CDR2 SASEGT. The CDR3 sequence is 13 residues long. CDR3 loop: CASSEHRGGEQFF. CDR3 bases: TGTGCCAGCAGTGAACATCGAGGAGGTGAGCAGTTCTTC.

The V and J genes are TRBV7-8 and TRBJ1-4; TRBD1 might be the D (5 bases). V lost 3 bases and J 4 bases, leaving 9 bases between the germline ends. This CDR3 has 14 residues. Germline CDR1 is SGHVS and CDR2 is FQNEAQ. CDR3 bases: TGTGCCAGCAGCTTGGGGGGAAGTAATGAAAAACTGTTTTTT. Amino acids: CASSLGGSNEKLFF.

This clone was recorded only once. The chain is built from TRBV5-1 and TRBJ1-1, with D tentatively TRBD1 (6 bases). The CDR3 is 15 amino acids. Looked up from germline, CDR1 is SGHRS and CDR2 is YFSETQ. The V gene lost 2 bases and the J gene lost 7 bases, with 18 bases spanning the gap. CDR3 DNA: TGCGCCAGCAGCTTAAGTACAGGGACGGTCGGTGAAGCTTTCTTT. Its translation: CASSLSTGTVGEAFF.

This chain connects TRBV7-8 to TRBJ1-5; D perhaps matches TRBD1 (5 bases). Germline CDR1 and CDR2: SGHVS and FQNEAQ. The CDR3 spans 20 residues. V gave up 2 bases and J gave up 0 bases, with 23 bases separating them. The CDR3 nucleotides read TGTGCCAGCAGCTTACGTGGTGGATGGGGGGGAGGTTATAGCAATCAGCCCCAGCATTTT. Translated, it gives CASSLRGGWGGGYSNQPQHF.

This clone has a handful of counts. The chain joins TRBV10-3 to TRBJ1-3; weak D call: TRBD1 (5 bases). This CDR3 is built from 19 residues. The germline CDR1 and CDR2 sequences are ENHRY and SYGVKD. The ends were cut back, 8 bases at V and 0 bases at J, with 26 bases in the middle. CDR3 bases: TGTGCCATCCGAGACCGCACCTACAGCGGGGGACTCTCTGGAAACACCATATATTTT. Translating it yields CAIRDRTYSGGLSGNTIYF.

The chain combines TRBV5-1 with TRBJ1-1, with a tentative D call TRBD1 (6 bases). This CDR3 contains 13 residues. V shed 4 bases and J shed 2 bases, with 9 bases lying between them. In germline, CDR1 is SGHRS, CDR2 YFSETQ. CDR3 DNA: TGCGCCAGCAGCCTGGACAGAAACACTGAAGCTTTCTTT. Translating it yields CASSLDRNTEAFF.

This clone was found once. The J gene is TRBJ1-5, the V gene TRBV19; a possible D gene is TRBD1 (6 bases). Looked up from germline, CDR1 is LNHDA and CDR2 is SQIVND (reference sequence). The ends were cut back, 5 bases at V and 6 bases at J, with 8 bases in the middle. The CDR3 consists of 12 residues. The CDR3 reads CASSWGPQPQHF. The DNA of the CDR3 is TGTGCCAGTAGTTGGGGGCCTCAGCCCCAGCATTTT. The variable domain in full, with the rest retrieved from reference TRBV19 and TRBJ1-5, is DGGITQSPKYLFRKEGQNVTLSCEQNLNHDAMYWYRQDPGQGLRLIYYSQIVNDFQKGDIAEGYSVSREKKESFPLTVTSAQKNPTAFYLCASSWGPQPQHFGDGTRLSIL.

The chain joins TRBV6-1 to TRBJ2-1; 10 nucleotides line up with TRBD1. Unmatched junction bases numbered 13, after V lost 3 bases and J lost 8 bases. Germline-derived CDR1 and CDR2 are MNHNS and SASEGT. This CDR3 region has 17 residues. CDR3 region: CASSEVLGQGLSDEQFF. The CDR3 region has the DNA TGTGCCAGCAGTGAGGTCCTGGGACAGGGGTTAAGCGATGAGCAGTTCTTC.

The gene calls are TRBV10-1 and TRBJ2-1, with 7 bases fitting TRBD2. J gave up 10 bases and V 6 bases, and 3 bases lay outside the gene matches. This CDR3 region has 11 residues. Germline V gene data show CDR1 as WNHNN and CDR2 as SYGVQD (reference sequence). The CDR3 region is CASRSGTEQFF. The CDR3 nucleotides are TGCGCCAGCAGAAGCGGGACCGAGCAGTTCTTC.